This T cell receptor beta chain was captured by sequencing in a study of cytomegalovirus exposure and HLA in healthy donors. PCR employed 60 Vbeta and 13 Jbeta primers. TCRdb keeps only in-frame clones here, not all; method: immunoSEQ multiplex PCR. The sample consists of 200,000 to 250,000 clones, 80% to 90% of them appearing once. Worth noting for this clone: No antigen is known for it.

Germline lookup yields CDR1 LNHNV and CDR2 YYDKDF (reference sequence). V dropped 0 bases and J dropped 2 bases, with 11 bases sitting between them. The CDR3 runs 15 residues. Study-wide points: Later on, a genetic analysis was performed. It linked a missense variant in DCLRE1C with V- and J-gene trimming of TCR beta. Common viral pathogens were later found to be apparently linked to several of the most significant clusters.

This sequence joins TRBV15 and TRBJ2-7; possibly TRBD1 for D (6 bases). The sequenced material came from PBMCs. This TCR was sampled from a woman aged 18-29 years in good health and CMV-seronegative. The CDR3 bases are TGTGCCACCAGCAGAGACCCGGGACACACCTACGAGCAGTACTTC. Protein sequence: CATSRDPGHTYEQYF.